Below, 19 T cell receptor beta chains from the same sample are listed, as sequenced in a study of neurological immune-mediated disorders. TCRdb recomputed calls from the 5' RACE reads with MiXCR, one row per CDR3 protein. The sample lists around 97,000 distinct CDR3 sequences; 11% were seen once. Time point defined: longitudinal time-point 3. The material sequenced was PBMCs. The receptors here all came from a female donor with HTLV-1-associated myelopathy (HAM/TSP).

This chain links TRBV2 with TRBJ2-1, with 10 bases that match TRBD1. The CDR3 totals 14 residues. Germline V gene data show CDR1 as SNHLY and CDR2 as FYNNEI. The V gene end was trimmed by 9 bases and the J gene end by 7 bases; junction bases not matched to a gene: 9. The CDR3 here is CASKQTGGTNEQFF. In DNA form, the CDR3 reads TGTGCCAGTAAGCAGACAGGGGGCACGAATGAGCAGTTCTTC.

This clonotype was seen at least ten times. V gene TRBV5-6 combines with J gene TRBJ2-7, with 10 bases aligning to TRBD1. The CDR3 contains 15 residues. Trimming removed 3 bases from V and 3 bases from J; junction bases left unmatched: 6. Germline lookup yields CDR1 SGHDT and CDR2 YYEEEE. The CDR3 DNA follows: TGTGCCAGCAGCTCCGCGGGACAGGGGCTCTACGAGCAGTACTTC. Its protein is CASSSAGQGLYEQYF.

In this sample, this clonotype turned up many times. This CDR3 reads CSARGSVYQDRAGELFF. The CDR3 DNA is TGCAGTGCTAGGGGTTCAGTGTACCAGGACAGGGCTGGGGAGCTGTTTTTT. The chain recombines TRBV20-1 with TRBJ2-2; TRBD1 matches at 8 bases. J was trimmed by 8 bases and V by 3 bases; bases with no gene match: 17. Germline CDR1 DFQATT, CDR2 SNEGSKA (reference sequence). The length of the CDR3 is 17 residues.

This clonotype was detected many times. This sequence joins TRBV20-1 and TRBJ2-7; 9 nucleotides line up with TRBD1. From germline, CDR1 is DFQATT and CDR2 SNEGSKA (reference sequence). This CDR3 has 14 residues. Trimming at V came to 3 bases and at J to 2 bases, leaving 5 bases not matched to a gene. CDR3 amino acids: CSAREGTGTYEQYF. The CDR3 DNA follows: TGCAGTGCTAGGGAAGGGACAGGGACCTACGAGCAGTACTTC.

The sample holds many counts of this clonotype. The J gene is TRBJ1-1, the V gene TRBV20-1; the match to TRBD1 covers 7 bases. With 1 base clipped from V and 4 bases from J, the junction kept 9 bases outside the gene matches. Germline lookup yields CDR1 DFQATT and CDR2 SNEGSKA (reference sequence). There are 15 residues in the CDR3. The CDR3 region is CSARAPGSGGTEAFF. CDR3 DNA: TGCAGTGCTAGAGCCCCTGGGTCAGGGGGCACTGAAGCTTTCTTT.

The J gene is TRBJ1-4, the V gene TRBV7-7; TRBD1 might be the D (5 bases). Germline V gene sequence: CDR1 SSHAT, CDR2 FNYEAQ (reference sequence). Trimming removed 5 bases from V and 11 bases from J, with 15 bases in between. This CDR3 spans 13 amino acids. The CDR3 coding sequence is TGTGCCAGCAGCAGTCGCAGGGAGGGGAAACTGTTTTTT. It specifies CASSSRREGKLFF.

This clonotype was found many times. The chain is built from TRBV28 and TRBJ2-2, with D tentatively TRBD2 (5 bases). CDR3 length: 15 amino acids. Germline V gives CDR1 MDHEN, CDR2 SYDVKM. Trimming removed 2 bases at V and 3 bases at J, with 10 bases between. DNA for the CDR3: TGTGCCAGCAGTTTACGGGCCGGGGACACCGGGGAGCTGTTTTTT. Its translation: CASSLRAGDTGELFF.

The rearrangement uses TRBV20-1 and TRBJ2-1; no firm D call. Trimming took off 3 bases at V and 0 bases at J, with 9 bases between the two ends. Germline values: CDR1 DFQATT, CDR2 SNEGSKA (reference sequence). This CDR3 is 14 amino acids long. The CDR3 DNA reads as TGCAGTGCTAGGTCCCGAAGCTCCTACAATGAGCAGTTCTTC. Encoded protein: CSARSRSSYNEQFF.

This clonotype was found many times. The V call is TRBV5-1, the J call TRBJ2-1; 8 bases match TRBD1. This CDR3 is built from 16 residues. The V segment lost 1 base and the J segment 14 bases; nucleotides outside the gene matches: 17. CDR1 is SGHRS, CDR2 YFSETQ, per germline. The CDR3 DNA follows: TGCGCCAGCAGCTTGTTTCCAGGGGGCACCGTACGGGAGAAGTTCTTC. Amino acids: CASSLFPGGTVREKFF.

Ten or more counts support this clonotype. The chain is built from TRBV20-1 and TRBJ2-2; 8 nucleotides align to TRBD1. The junction had 9 bases not matched to a gene; V was cut back by 0 bases and J by 3 bases. The CDR3 is 17 amino acids. Germline values: CDR1 DFQATT, CDR2 SNEGSKA (reference sequence). The CDR3 loop reads CSARDNHRGQDTGELFF. CDR3 DNA sequence: TGCAGTGCTAGAGACAATCACCGGGGACAGGACACCGGGGAGCTGTTTTTT.

This clonotype was counted many times. V is TRBV19 and J is TRBJ2-7; D remains unclear. This CDR3 spans 15 amino acids. CDR1 is LNHDA and CDR2 is SQIVND in the germline V gene (reference sequence). The germline V and J ends were trimmed by 8 bases and 2 bases, with 19 bases remaining between them. The CDR3 coding sequence is TGTGCCAGTGGGATGATTGCGGACCCGGCCTACGAGCAGTACTTC. Its translation: CASGMIADPAYEQYF. Variable domain in full (rest from reference TRBV19 and TRBJ2-7): DGGITQSPKYLFRKEGQNVTLSCEQNLNHDAMYWYRQDPGQGLRLIYYSQIVNDFQKGDIAEGYSVSREKKESFPLTVTSAQKNPTAFYLCASGMIADPAYEQYFGPGTRLTVT.

In this sample, this clonotype turned up many times. This rearrangement joins TRBV4-1 to TRBJ2-3; 8 nucleotides line up with TRBD2. Germline lookup yields CDR1 MGHRA and CDR2 YSYEKL. Trimming cost V 4 bases and J 1 base; bases outside gene matches: 10. There are 17 residues in the CDR3. Here the CDR3 reads CASSLTGGHSGTDTQYF. CDR3 bases: TGCGCCAGCAGCCTGACGGGGGGGCATTCTGGCACAGATACGCAGTATTTT.

This clonotype was detected ten times or more. The J gene is TRBJ1-5, the V gene TRBV10-3; D is ambiguous. The length of the CDR3 is 13 residues. Germline V gene data show CDR1 as ENHRY and CDR2 as SYGVKD. Trimming took off 2 bases at V and 7 bases at J, with 9 bases between the two ends. CDR3 DNA sequence: TGTGCCATCAGTGAGCTGGAAGAACAGCCCCAGCATTTT. Its translation: CAISELEEQPQHF.

This clonotype has a count of ten or more. The chain has TRBV12-3 or TRBV12-4 and TRBJ2-7, with D possibly being TRBD1 (6 bases). V was pared by 6 bases and J by 5 bases, with 14 bases between. The CDR3 sequence is 13 residues long. The CDR3 region has the DNA TGTGCCAGCAGCCGAACAGGGCGTAACGAGCAGTACTTC. Translated: CASSRTGRNEQYF.

In this sample, this clonotype turned up many times. The chain has TRBV3-1 and TRBJ2-3; D possibly corresponds to TRBD2 (7 bases). Deletions cut 5 bases from V and 6 bases from J, with 18 bases between. Per germline, CDR1 LGHDT and CDR2 YNNKEL (reference sequence). The length of the CDR3 is 15 residues. The CDR3 spells CASSTPGRGLDTQYF. CDR3 DNA sequence: TGTGCCAGCAGCACTCCGGGGCGGGGGCTGGATACGCAGTATTTT.

This clonotype was observed many times. The rearrangement uses TRBV10-2 and TRBJ2-5; no definite D call. The CDR3 has 14 residues. Germline V lookup: CDR1 WSHSY, CDR2 SAAADI. V lost 3 bases to trimming and J lost 2 bases, with 10 bases between them. CDR3 in amino acids: CASSEAWGQETQYF. CDR3 in DNA: TGCGCCAGCAGTGAAGCCTGGGGACAAGAGACCCAGTACTTC.

This clonotype was seen ten or more times. The chain recombines TRBV28 with TRBJ2-7, with D perhaps matching TRBD2 (6 bases). The CDR3 loop spans 14 amino acids. CDR1 MDHEN and CDR2 SYDVKM come from the germline V gene. Trimming cost V 5 bases and J 3 bases, with 14 bases left between them. The CDR3 nucleotides read TGTGCCAGCAGTGGGACTGTGGGGGGCTACGAGCAGTACTTC. Encoded protein: CASSGTVGGYEQYF.

The chain combines TRBV5-1 with TRBJ1-2, with D maybe TRBD1 (6 bases). CDR1 is SGHRS, CDR2 YFSETQ, per germline. V dropped 0 bases and J dropped 5 bases, with 11 bases sitting between them. The CDR3 runs 14 residues. In DNA, the CDR3 is TGCGCCAGCAGCTTGGCCCCAGGGGAATATGGCTACACCTTC. Its translation: CASSLAPGEYGYTF. The full variable domain, with the rest looked up from reference TRBV5-1 and TRBJ1-2, is KAGVTQTPRYLIKTRGQQVTLSCSPISGHRSVSWYQQTPGQGLQFLFEYFSETQRNKGNFPGRFSGRQFSNSRSEMNVSTLELGDSALYLCASSLAPGEYGYTFGSGTRLTVV.

This clonotype was seen a few times. The chain has TRBV20-1 and TRBJ2-2, with a weak D call TRBD1 (5 bases). Germline V gives CDR1 DFQATT, CDR2 SNEGSKA (reference sequence). V lost 4 bases to trimming and J lost 2 bases, with 8 bases between them. The CDR3 is made up of 13 amino acids. The CDR3 nucleotides read TGCAGTGCTAACCAGGGTAACACCGGGGAGCTGTTTTTT. Encoded protein: CSANQGNTGELFF.